The present entry profiles one TCR beta chain with its context. Its specificity is unknown. Germline-derived CDR1 and CDR2 are SGHTA and FQGNSA. V trimming: 5 bases; J trimming: 0 bases; junction bases outside the gene matches: 4. This CDR3 is built from 15 residues. These data belong to a study of graft-versus-host responses after intestinal transplantation. Overall study context: Those transplanted obtained multivisceral, liver-intestinal, or isolated intestinal grafts. Points from the study as a whole: Graft-donor T cell macrochimerism coincided with high graft-versus-host to host-versus-graft clonal ratios in allografts. Researchers found peak circulating GvH clone levels linked to early post-transplant HvG declines. Detected in recipient marrow were GvH clones, some of which were first observed in ileum or blood.

Sequencing was performed with immunoSEQ multiplex PCR; in TCRdb, only in-frame clones are kept and a portion is missing. The data show 80,000 to 100,000 clones, about four fifths seen once. The chain couples TRBV7-2 to TRBJ2-1, with 7 bases fitting TRBD2. The receptor was isolated from a human donor who received an intestinal transplant. The sequencing here drew on unstimulated CD8+ T cells sorted from spleen or lymph node cells, taken before intestinal transplant. The CDR3 loop is CASSGDYPSYNEQFF. The CDR3 DNA sequence: TGTGCCAGCAGCGGGGACTACCCCTCCTACAATGAGCAGTTCTTC.